This T cell receptor beta chain was recorded in a study of blood T cell repertoires in COVID-19. Whole-study context: Acute-phase and convalescent COVID-19 samples originated in the United States, Italy and Spain. Sample material is recorded as cDNA or gDNA derived from T cells, B-cell-depleted T cells, or PBMCs.

Trimming at V came to 3 bases and at J to 0 bases, leaving 4 bases not matched to a gene. Germline V gene lookup returns CDR1 DFQATT and CDR2 SNEGSKA (reference sequence). The CDR3 runs to 16 residues. Per the authors' pipeline: Reference gene primer amplification gave nucleated cell count estimates. TCRdb keeps only in-frame clones here, not all; method: immunoSEQ multiplex PCR. V, J and clone size are those of that table, while D and trimming were read from the DNA. The sample shows 35,000 to 50,000 clones, 70% to 90% of them seen only once. The sequence was collected from a human donor in a cohort sampled during active COVID-19. The chain carries TRBV20-1 and TRBJ1-6; 8 bases map to TRBD1. Sequencing was done on a sample of peripheral blood. The CDR3 loop is CSASGTGSSYNSPLHF. DNA for the CDR3: TGCAGTGCTAGTGGGACAGGTAGCTCCTATAATTCACCCCTCCACTTT.